This entry concerns a single T cell receptor (beta chain). The data were produced by immunoSEQ multiplex PCR, yet TCRdb's version contains in-frame clones alone and is incomplete. The sample holds 150,000 or so clones, roughly 94% seen once. The data derive from a study of control samples from healthy donors and cancer patients. With 3 bases removed from V and 15 bases from J, the gap between germline ends came to 14 bases. CDR3 length: 12 amino acids. Germline V gene data show CDR1 as KGHDR and CDR2 as SFDVKD. This chain links TRBV24-1 with TRBJ2-1, with TRBD1 as a possible D gene (6 bases). Sequenced: blood. This receptor was obtained from a man aged 35-49 years in good health. CDR3 in DNA: TGTGCCACCAGTGATCCCGGGACAACGGTGTTCTTC. Protein: CATSDPGTTVFF.